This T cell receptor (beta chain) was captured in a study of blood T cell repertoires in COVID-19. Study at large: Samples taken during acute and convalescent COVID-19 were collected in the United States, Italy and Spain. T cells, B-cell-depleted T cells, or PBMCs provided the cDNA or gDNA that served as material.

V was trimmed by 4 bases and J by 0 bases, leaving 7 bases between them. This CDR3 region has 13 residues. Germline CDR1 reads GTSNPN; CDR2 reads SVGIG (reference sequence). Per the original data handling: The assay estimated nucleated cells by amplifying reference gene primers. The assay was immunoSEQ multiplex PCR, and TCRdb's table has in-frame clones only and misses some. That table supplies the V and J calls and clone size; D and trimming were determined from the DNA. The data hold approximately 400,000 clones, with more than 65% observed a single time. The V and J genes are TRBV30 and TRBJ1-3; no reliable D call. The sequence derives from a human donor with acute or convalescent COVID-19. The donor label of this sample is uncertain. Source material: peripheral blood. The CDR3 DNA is TGTGCCTGGAACCGGGGCTCTGGAAACACCATATATTTT. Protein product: CAWNRGSGNTIYF.